Listed below are T cell receptor beta chains from one sample, sequenced in a study of T cells in Graves' hyperthyroidism and ophthalmopathy. TCRdb called the multiplex PCR reads again in MiXCR, with one record for every CDR3 protein. The table lists about half a million distinct CDR3 sequences, less than 25% of them singletons. The sequenced sample was blood. These receptors originate from a young man with Graves' hyperthyroidism. Both conserved end residues are trimmed from each CDR3. D genes are given only for firm matches.

CDR3aa: ASSLATEGTEAF
len: 12
v_gene: TRBV5-1
j_gene: TRBJ1-1
d_gene: NA

CDR3aa: ASSHLAGEGSSGELF
len: 15
v_gene: TRBV4-1
j_gene: TRBJ2-2
d_gene: TRBD2

CDR3aa: ASSFPGNLNTEAF
len: 13
v_gene: TRBV12-3/TRBV12-4
j_gene: TRBJ1-1
d_gene: NA

CDR3aa: ASERLGSTGELF
len: 12
v_gene: TRBV6-2/TRBV6-3
j_gene: TRBJ2-2
d_gene: NA

CDR3aa: ASSSSGDRYSNQPQH
len: 15
v_gene: TRBV12-3/TRBV12-4
j_gene: TRBJ1-5
d_gene: TRBD1

CDR3aa: ASSLSSQAGNTEAF
len: 14
v_gene: TRBV27
j_gene: TRBJ1-1
d_gene: NA

CDR3aa: ASSYSPPGQGYRGELF
len: 16
v_gene: TRBV6-2/TRBV6-3
j_gene: TRBJ2-2
d_gene: TRBD1

CDR3aa: ASSLYAGPSTNEQY
len: 14
v_gene: TRBV27
j_gene: TRBJ2-7
d_gene: NA

CDR3aa: ASSHIGTGRFGEQY
len: 14
v_gene: TRBV28
j_gene: TRBJ2-7
d_gene: TRBD1

CDR3aa: ASSQDPPGTEAF
len: 12
v_gene: TRBV4-1
j_gene: TRBJ1-1
d_gene: NA

CDR3aa: ASSLDRWTGVETQY
len: 14
v_gene: TRBV11-2
j_gene: TRBJ2-5
d_gene: TRBD1

CDR3aa: ASRQGIQGYT
len: 10
v_gene: TRBV19
j_gene: TRBJ1-2
d_gene: TRBD1

CDR3aa: ASSLNWQGLRNTIY
len: 14
v_gene: TRBV3-1
j_gene: TRBJ1-3
d_gene: NA

CDR3aa: ASSEEALSNQA
len: 11
v_gene: TRBV6-4
j_gene: TRBJ2-7
d_gene: NA

CDR3aa: ASSELREGLRQPQH
len: 14
v_gene: TRBV6-1
j_gene: TRBJ1-5
d_gene: NA

CDR3aa: AKKPGRPPQH
len: 10
v_gene: TRBV12-3/TRBV12-4
j_gene: TRBJ1-5
d_gene: NA

CDR3aa: ASSQVWNTGELF
len: 12
v_gene: TRBV3-1
j_gene: TRBJ2-2
d_gene: NA

CDR3aa: ATSREQWGEQY
len: 11
v_gene: TRBV15
j_gene: TRBJ2-7
d_gene: NA

CDR3aa: ASSLRGVGAGTGGHDEQY
len: 18
v_gene: TRBV6-2/TRBV6-3
j_gene: TRBJ2-7
d_gene: NA

CDR3aa: ASSLGITGELF
len: 11
v_gene: TRBV27
j_gene: TRBJ2-2
d_gene: NA

CDR3aa: ASRLTANYGYT
len: 11
v_gene: TRBV10-2
j_gene: TRBJ1-2
d_gene: NA

CDR3aa: ASSYIGGSSYEQY
len: 13
v_gene: TRBV6-5
j_gene: TRBJ2-7
d_gene: TRBD2

CDR3aa: ATSRDGGEPQH
len: 11
v_gene: TRBV15
j_gene: TRBJ1-5
d_gene: NA

CDR3aa: ASSFREAGGPQETQY
len: 15
v_gene: TRBV5-1
j_gene: TRBJ2-5
d_gene: TRBD2

CDR3aa: ASSYATGLNTEAF
len: 13
v_gene: TRBV2
j_gene: TRBJ1-1
d_gene: TRBD1

CDR3aa: ASSFSGGTSYEQY
len: 13
v_gene: TRBV7-9
j_gene: TRBJ2-7
d_gene: NA

CDR3aa: AWSFDQSYEQY
len: 11
v_gene: TRBV30
j_gene: TRBJ2-7
d_gene: NA

CDR3aa: ASRAGTAYSNQPQH
len: 14
v_gene: TRBV28
j_gene: TRBJ1-5
d_gene: TRBD1

CDR3aa: ASSDPGTGSQPQH
len: 13
v_gene: TRBV10-2
j_gene: TRBJ1-5
d_gene: TRBD1

CDR3aa: ASSPRTDMNTEAF
len: 13
v_gene: TRBV28
j_gene: TRBJ1-1
d_gene: NA

CDR3aa: SARGPNSNQPQH
len: 12
v_gene: TRBV20-1
j_gene: TRBJ1-5
d_gene: NA

CDR3aa: ASSLGPGHIYEQY
len: 13
v_gene: TRBV7-2
j_gene: TRBJ2-7
d_gene: NA

CDR3aa: ASSLGVVGYT
len: 10
v_gene: TRBV6-2/TRBV6-3
j_gene: TRBJ1-2
d_gene: NA

CDR3aa: AISESPGTRLRYGYT
len: 15
v_gene: TRBV10-3
j_gene: TRBJ1-2
d_gene: NA

CDR3aa: ASRPPGQAYEQY
len: 12
v_gene: TRBV6-1
j_gene: TRBJ2-7
d_gene: TRBD1